The sequence of this TCR beta chain was determined in a study of control samples from healthy donors and cancer patients. This clone was counted once. Measured with immunoSEQ multiplex PCR; TCRdb has only the in-frame clones, and not every one. The table shows roughly 83,000 clones, with approximately 78% occurring only once. The CDR3 is 11 residues long. The germline CDR1 and CDR2 sequences are DFQATT and SNEGSKA (reference sequence). This clonotype originated in a woman aged 55-70 years in good health. The rearrangement uses TRBV20-1 and TRBJ1-2, with D possibly being TRBD1 (6 bases). Sequenced input: blood. The DNA for the CDR3 is TGCAGCCTGGGGGCGGACTATGGCTACACCTTC. This encodes CSLGADYGYTF.